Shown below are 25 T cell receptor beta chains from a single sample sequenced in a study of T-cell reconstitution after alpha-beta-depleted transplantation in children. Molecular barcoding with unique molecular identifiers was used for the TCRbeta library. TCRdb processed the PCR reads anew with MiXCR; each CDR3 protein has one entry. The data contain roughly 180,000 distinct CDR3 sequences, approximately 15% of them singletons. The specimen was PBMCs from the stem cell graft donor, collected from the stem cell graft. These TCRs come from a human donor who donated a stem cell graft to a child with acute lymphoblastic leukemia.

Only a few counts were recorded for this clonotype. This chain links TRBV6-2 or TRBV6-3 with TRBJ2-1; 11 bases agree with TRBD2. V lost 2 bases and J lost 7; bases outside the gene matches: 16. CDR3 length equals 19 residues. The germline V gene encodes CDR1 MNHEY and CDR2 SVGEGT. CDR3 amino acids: CASSYPPRLLAGVGNEQFF. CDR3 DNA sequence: TGTGCCAGCAGTTACCCTCCTCGACTACTAGCGGGAGTTGGGAATGAGCAGTTCTTC.

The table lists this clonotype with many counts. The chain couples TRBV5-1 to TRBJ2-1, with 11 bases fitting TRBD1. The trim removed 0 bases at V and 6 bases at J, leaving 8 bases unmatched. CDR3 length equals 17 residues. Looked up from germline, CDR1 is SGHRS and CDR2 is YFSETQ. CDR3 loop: CASSLAPGQGDINEQFF. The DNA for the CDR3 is TGCGCCAGCAGCTTGGCCCCGGGACAGGGGGATATCAATGAGCAGTTCTTC.

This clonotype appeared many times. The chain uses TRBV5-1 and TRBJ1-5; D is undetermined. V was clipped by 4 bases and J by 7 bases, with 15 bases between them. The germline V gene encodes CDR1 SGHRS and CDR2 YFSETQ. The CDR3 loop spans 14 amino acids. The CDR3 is CASSPGTAGQPQHF. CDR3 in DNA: TGCGCCAGCAGCCCTGGCACCGCAGGCCAGCCCCAGCATTTT.

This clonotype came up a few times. CDR3: CASSQAENEWSSYNEQFF. The CDR3 DNA is TGTGCCAGCAGCCAAGCAGAAAATGAGTGGAGCTCCTACAATGAGCAGTTCTTC. The chain has TRBV4-2 and TRBJ2-1, with no clear D. The CDR3 loop spans 18 amino acids. CDR1 LGHNA and CDR2 YNFKEQ come from the germline V gene. Trimming took off 1 base at V and 0 bases at J, with 16 bases between the two ends.

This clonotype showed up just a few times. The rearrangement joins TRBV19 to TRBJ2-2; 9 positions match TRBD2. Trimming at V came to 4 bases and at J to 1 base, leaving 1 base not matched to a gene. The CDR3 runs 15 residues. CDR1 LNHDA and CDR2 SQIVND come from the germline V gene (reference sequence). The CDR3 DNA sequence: TGTGCCAGTAGTACTAGCGGGGAGAACACCGGGGAGCTGTTTTTT. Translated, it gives CASSTSGENTGELFF.

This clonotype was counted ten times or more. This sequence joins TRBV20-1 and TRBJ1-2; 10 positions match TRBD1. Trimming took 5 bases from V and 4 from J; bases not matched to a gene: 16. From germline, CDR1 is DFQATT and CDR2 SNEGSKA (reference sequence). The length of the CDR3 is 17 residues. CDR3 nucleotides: TGCAGTGCTCACGACGACAGGGGGCACGATCCGGTCTATGGCTACACCTTC. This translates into CSAHDDRGHDPVYGYTF.

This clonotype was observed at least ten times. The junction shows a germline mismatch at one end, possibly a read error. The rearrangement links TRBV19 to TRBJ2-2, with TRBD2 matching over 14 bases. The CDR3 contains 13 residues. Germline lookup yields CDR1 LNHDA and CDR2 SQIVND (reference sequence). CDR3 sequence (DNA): TGTGCCAGTAGAGAGACTAGCGGGAGGGCCTTGATTTTT. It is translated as CASRETSGRALIF.

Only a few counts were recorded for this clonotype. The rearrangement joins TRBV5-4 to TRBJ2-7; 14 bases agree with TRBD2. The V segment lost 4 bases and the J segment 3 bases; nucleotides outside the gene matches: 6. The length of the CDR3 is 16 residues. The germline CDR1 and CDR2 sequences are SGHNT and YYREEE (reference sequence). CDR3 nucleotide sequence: TGTGCCAGCAGCCCGGGACTAGCGGGAGTCTTCTACGAGCAGTACTTC. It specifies CASSPGLAGVFYEQYF.

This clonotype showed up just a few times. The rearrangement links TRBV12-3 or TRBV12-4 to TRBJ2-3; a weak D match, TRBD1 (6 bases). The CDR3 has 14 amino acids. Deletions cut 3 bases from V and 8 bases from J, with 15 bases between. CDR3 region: CASSFSGGQPTQYF. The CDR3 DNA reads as TGTGCCAGCAGTTTCAGTGGTGGACAGCCTACGCAGTATTTT.

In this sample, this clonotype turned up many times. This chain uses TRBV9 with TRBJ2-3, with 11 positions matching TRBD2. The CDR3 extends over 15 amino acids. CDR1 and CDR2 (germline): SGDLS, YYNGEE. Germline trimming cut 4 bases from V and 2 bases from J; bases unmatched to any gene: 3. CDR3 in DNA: TGTGCCAGCAGCCGACTAGCGGGAACCACAGATACGCAGTATTTT. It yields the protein CASSRLAGTTDTQYF. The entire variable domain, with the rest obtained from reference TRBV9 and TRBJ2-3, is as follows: DSGVTQTPKHLITATGQRVTLRCSPRSGDLSVYWYQQSLDQGLQFLIQYYNGEERAKGNILERFSAQQFPDLHSELNLSSLELGDSALYFCASSRLAGTTDTQYFGPGTRLTVL.

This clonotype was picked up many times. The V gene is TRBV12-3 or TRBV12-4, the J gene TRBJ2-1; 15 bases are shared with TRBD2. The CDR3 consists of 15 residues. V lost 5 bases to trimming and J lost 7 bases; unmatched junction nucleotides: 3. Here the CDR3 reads CASSTGLAGGNEQFF. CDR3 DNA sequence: TGTGCCAGCAGTACCGGACTAGCGGGAGGGAATGAGCAGTTCTTC.

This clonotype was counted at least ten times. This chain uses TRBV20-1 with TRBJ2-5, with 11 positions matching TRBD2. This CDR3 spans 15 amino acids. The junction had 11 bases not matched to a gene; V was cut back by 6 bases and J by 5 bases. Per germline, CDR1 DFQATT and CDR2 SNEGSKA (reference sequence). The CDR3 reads CSAATSGEVGETQYF. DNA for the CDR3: TGCAGTGCCGCGACTAGCGGGGAGGTAGGGGAGACCCAGTACTTC.

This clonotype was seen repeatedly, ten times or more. CDR3 loop: CASSQEGPGAGYNEQFF. DNA for the CDR3: TGCGCCAGCAGCCAAGAGGGCCCGGGGGCAGGCTACAATGAGCAGTTCTTC. This chain connects TRBV4-1 to TRBJ2-1; possibly TRBD1 or TRBD2 for D (6 bases each). The length of the CDR3 is 17 residues. Germline lookup yields CDR1 MGHRA and CDR2 YSYEKL. V gave up 0 bases and J gave up 3 bases, with 15 bases separating them.

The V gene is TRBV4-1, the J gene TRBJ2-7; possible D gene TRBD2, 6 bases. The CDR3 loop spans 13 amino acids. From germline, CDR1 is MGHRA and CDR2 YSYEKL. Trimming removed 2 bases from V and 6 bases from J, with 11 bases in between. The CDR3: CASSQRLVGEQYF. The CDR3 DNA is TGCGCCAGCAGCCAAAGACTAGTAGGCGAGCAGTACTTC.

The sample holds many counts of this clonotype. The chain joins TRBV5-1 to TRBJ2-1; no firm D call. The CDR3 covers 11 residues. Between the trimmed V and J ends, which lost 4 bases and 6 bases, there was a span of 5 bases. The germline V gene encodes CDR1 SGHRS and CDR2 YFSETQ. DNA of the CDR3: TGCGCCAGCAGCCGCCTCAATGAGCAGTTCTTC. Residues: CASSRLNEQFF.

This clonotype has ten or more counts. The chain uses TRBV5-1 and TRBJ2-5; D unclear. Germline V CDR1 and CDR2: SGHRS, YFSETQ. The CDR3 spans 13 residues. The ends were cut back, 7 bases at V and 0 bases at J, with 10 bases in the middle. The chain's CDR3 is CASAQPDQETQYF. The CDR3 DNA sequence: TGCGCCAGCGCCCAGCCAGACCAAGAGACCCAGTACTTC.

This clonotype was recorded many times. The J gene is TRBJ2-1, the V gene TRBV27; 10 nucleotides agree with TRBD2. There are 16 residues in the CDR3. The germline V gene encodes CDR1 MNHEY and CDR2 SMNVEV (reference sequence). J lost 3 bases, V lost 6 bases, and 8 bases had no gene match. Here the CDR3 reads CASRGASGSLYNEQFF. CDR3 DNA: TGTGCCAGCAGGGGGGCTAGCGGGAGCCTCTACAATGAGCAGTTCTTC.

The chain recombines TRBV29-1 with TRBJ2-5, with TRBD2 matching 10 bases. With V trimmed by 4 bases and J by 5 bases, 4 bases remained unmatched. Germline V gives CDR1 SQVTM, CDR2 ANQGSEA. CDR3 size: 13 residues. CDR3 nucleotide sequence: TGCAGCGTTGCGGGACTAGCGATGGAGACCCAGTACTTC. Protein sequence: CSVAGLAMETQYF.

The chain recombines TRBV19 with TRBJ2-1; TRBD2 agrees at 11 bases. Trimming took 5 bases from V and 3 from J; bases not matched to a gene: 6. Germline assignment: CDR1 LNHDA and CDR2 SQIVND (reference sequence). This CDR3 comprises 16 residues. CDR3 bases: TGTGCCAGTAGTCCAGTAGCGGGAGGGCTCTACAATGAGCAGTTCTTC. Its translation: CASSPVAGGLYNEQFF.

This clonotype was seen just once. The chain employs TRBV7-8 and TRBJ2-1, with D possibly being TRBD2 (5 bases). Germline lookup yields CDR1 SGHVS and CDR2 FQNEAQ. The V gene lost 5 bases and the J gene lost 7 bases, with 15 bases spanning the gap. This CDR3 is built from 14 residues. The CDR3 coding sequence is TGTGCCAGCAGCGATCGGGGTCCCCCGAATGAGCAGTTCTTC. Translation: CASSDRGPPNEQFF. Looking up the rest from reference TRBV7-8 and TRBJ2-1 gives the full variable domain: GAGVSQSPRYKVAKRGQDVALRCDPISGHVSLFWYQQALGQGPEFLTYFQNEAQLDKSGLPSDRFFAERPEGSVSTLKIQRTQQEDSAVYLCASSDRGPPNEQFFGPGTRLTVL.

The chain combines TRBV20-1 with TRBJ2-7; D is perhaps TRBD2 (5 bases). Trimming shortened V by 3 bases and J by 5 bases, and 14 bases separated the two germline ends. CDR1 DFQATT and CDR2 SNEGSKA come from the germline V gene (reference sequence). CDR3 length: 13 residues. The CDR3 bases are TGCAGTGCTAGCGGGTCTGGGGAGCACGAGCAGTACTTC. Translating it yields CSASGSGEHEQYF.

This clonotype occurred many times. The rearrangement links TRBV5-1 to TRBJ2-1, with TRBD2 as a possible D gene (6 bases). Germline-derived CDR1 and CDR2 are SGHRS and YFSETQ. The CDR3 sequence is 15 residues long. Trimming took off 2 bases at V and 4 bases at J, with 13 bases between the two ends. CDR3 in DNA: TGCGCCAGCAGCTTTAGGACGGGAGCATACAATGAGCAGTTCTTC. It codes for CASSFRTGAYNEQFF.

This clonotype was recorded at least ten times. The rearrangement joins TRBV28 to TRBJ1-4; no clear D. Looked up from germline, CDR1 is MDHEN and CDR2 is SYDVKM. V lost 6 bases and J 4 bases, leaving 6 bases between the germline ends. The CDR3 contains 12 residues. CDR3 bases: TGTGCCAGCAGAAGTATTAATGAAAAACTGTTTTTT. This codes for CASRSINEKLFF.

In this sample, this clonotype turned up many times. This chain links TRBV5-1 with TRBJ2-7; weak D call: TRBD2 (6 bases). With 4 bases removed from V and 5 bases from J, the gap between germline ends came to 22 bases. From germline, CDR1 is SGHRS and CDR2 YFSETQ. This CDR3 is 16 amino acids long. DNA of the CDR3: TGCGCCAGCAGCAGCGATGGGGGACTTCACGAAAACGAGCAGTACTTC. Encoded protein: CASSSDGGLHENEQYF. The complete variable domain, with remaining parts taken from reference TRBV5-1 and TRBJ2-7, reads KAGVTQTPRYLIKTRGQQVTLSCSPISGHRSVSWYQQTPGQGLQFLFEYFSETQRNKGNFPGRFSGRQFSNSRSEMNVSTLELGDSALYLCASSSDGGLHENEQYFGPGTRLTVT.

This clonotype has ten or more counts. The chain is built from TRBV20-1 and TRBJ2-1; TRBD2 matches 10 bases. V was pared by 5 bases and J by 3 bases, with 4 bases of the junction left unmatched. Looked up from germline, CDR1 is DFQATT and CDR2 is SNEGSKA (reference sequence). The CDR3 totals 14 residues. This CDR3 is CSAALAGDYNEQFF. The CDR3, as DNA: TGCAGTGCTGCCCTAGCGGGAGACTACAATGAGCAGTTCTTC.